This passage covers 10 T cell receptor beta chains from one sample sequenced in a study of blood T cell repertoires in COVID-19. Generated by immunoSEQ multiplex PCR, the TCRdb table keeps only in-frame clones and is missing some. This table has approximately 250,000 clones, around 90% appearing once. Sequenced material: PBMCs or T cells enriched from blood (not recorded which). The receptors here all came from a woman in her twenties or thirties with acute COVID-19.

The chain uses TRBV7-3 and TRBJ2-3, with D possibly TRBD2 on 6 matching bases. This CDR3 is built from 15 residues. Trimming left V 8 bases short and J 6 bases short, with 21 bases between. CDR1 is SGHTA and CDR2 is FQGTGA in the germline V gene. The CDR3 here is CASGMEGNSPDTQYF. CDR3 nucleotides: TGTGCCAGCGGGATGGAGGGTAATTCGCCGGATACGCAGTATTTT.

Here the CDR3 reads CASSLVSLSGTNEKLFF. The CDR3 coding sequence is TGTGCCAGCAGCTTAGTATCGCTAAGTGGAACTAATGAAAAACTGTTTTTT. The V call is TRBV7-9, the J call TRBJ1-4; unclear D gene. CDR1 and CDR2 (germline): SEHNR, FQNEAQ (reference sequence). The germline V and J ends were trimmed by 1 base and 1 base, with 13 bases remaining between them. This CDR3 has 17 amino acids. Using reference TRBV7-9 and TRBJ1-4 for the parts outside the CDR3, the full variable domain is DTGVSQNPRHKITKRGQNVTFRCDPISEHNRLYWYRQTLGQGPEFLTYFQNEAQLEKSRLLSDRFSAERPKGSFSTLEIQRTEQGDSAMYLCASSLVSLSGTNEKLFFGSGTQLSVL.

The chain uses TRBV5-8 and TRBJ2-5; 7 nucleotides agree with TRBD1. This CDR3 has 15 residues. Germline lookup yields CDR1 SGHTS and CDR2 YDEGEE. The V gene end was trimmed by 4 bases and the J gene end by 5 bases; junction bases not matched to a gene: 11. As DNA, the CDR3 is TGTGCCAGCAGCCCCCCGAGGGGGCAACGGGAGACCCAGTACTTC. Its protein product is CASSPPRGQRETQYF.

The J gene is TRBJ2-3, the V gene TRBV7-3, with 10 nucleotides matching TRBD2. This CDR3 is built from 16 residues. The J segment lost 0 bases and the V segment lost 3 bases, leaving 3 bases of the junction unmatched. Germline V gene sequence: CDR1 SGHTA, CDR2 FQGTGA. The CDR3 loop reads CASSFVAGGSTDTQYF. The CDR3 nucleotides are TGTGCCAGCAGCTTTGTAGCGGGAGGTAGCACAGATACGCAGTATTTT.

This chain connects TRBV7-9 to TRBJ2-1; TRBD1 might be the D (6 bases). This CDR3 comprises 12 residues. Germline-derived CDR1 and CDR2 are SEHNR and FQNEAQ (reference sequence). V lost 5 bases to trimming and J lost 7 bases, with 9 bases between them. The CDR3 spells CASSQQGNEQFF. As DNA, the CDR3 is TGTGCCAGCAGCCAACAGGGTAATGAGCAGTTCTTC.

The chain employs TRBV18 and TRBJ2-3; D might be TRBD2 (6 bases). The CDR3 extends over 17 amino acids. The V and J ends lost 4 bases and 0 bases respectively, with 17 bases between them. Germline CDR1 is KGHSH and CDR2 is LQKENI. CDR3 sequence: CASSLRDAGTSTDTQYF. The CDR3 nucleotides are TGTGCCAGCTCACTCAGGGATGCCGGGACTAGCACAGATACGCAGTATTTT.

This clone appeared a single time. The chain is built from TRBV5-1 and TRBJ2-3; the D gene is possibly TRBD1 (6 bases). Trimming removed 0 bases from V and 6 bases from J, with 17 bases in between. CDR1 is SGHRS and CDR2 is YFSETQ in the germline V gene. The CDR3 runs 16 residues. CDR3 protein: CASSLDGTRAEDTQYF. The CDR3 bases are TGCGCCAGCAGCTTGGACGGGACAAGGGCGGAGGATACGCAGTATTTT.

Remarks on this clone: The junction departs from the called germline gene at one end, perhaps through a read error. The chain joins TRBV19 to TRBJ2-7, with 7 bases matching TRBD2. The CDR3 sequence is 15 residues long. The germline CDR1 and CDR2 sequences are LNHDA and SQIVND (reference sequence). The CDR3 sequence is CVSSMLAEGSYEQYF. In DNA form, the CDR3 reads TGTGTCAGTAGTATGCTAGCGGAGGGATCCTACGAGCAGTACTTC.

The CDR3 protein is CASSSVYEQYF. The DNA of the CDR3 is TGTGCCAGCAGTTCGGTCTACGAGCAGTACTTC. The chain links TRBV12-3 or TRBV12-4 to TRBJ2-7; D ambiguous. Deletions cut 4 bases from V and 3 bases from J, with 4 bases between. This CDR3 contains 11 residues.

This clone has a handful of counts. The rearrangement uses TRBV7-9 and TRBJ2-7; a possible D gene is TRBD2 (7 bases). The CDR3 has 14 residues. V lost 3 bases to trimming and J lost 2 bases, with 11 bases between them. Germline CDR1 is SEHNR and CDR2 is FQNEAQ (reference sequence). CDR3 in DNA: TGTGCCAGCAGCTTGGCGGGGGCTGCCTACGAGCAGTACTTC. Protein product: CASSLAGAAYEQYF.